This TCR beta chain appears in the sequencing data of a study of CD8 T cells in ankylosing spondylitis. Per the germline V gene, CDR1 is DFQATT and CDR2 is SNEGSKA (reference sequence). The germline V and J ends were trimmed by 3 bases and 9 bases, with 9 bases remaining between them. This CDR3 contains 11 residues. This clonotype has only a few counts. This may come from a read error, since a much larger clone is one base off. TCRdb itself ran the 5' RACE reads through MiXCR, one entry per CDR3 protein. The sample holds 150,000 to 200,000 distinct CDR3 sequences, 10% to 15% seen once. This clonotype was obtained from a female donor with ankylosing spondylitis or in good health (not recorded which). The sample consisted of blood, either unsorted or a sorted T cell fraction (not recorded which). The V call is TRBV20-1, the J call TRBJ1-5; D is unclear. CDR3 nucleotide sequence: TGCAGTGCTAGTTACAAGGGGCCCCAGCATTTT. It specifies CSASYKGPQHF.